Each of the 19 T cell receptor beta chains below was sequenced from the same sample in a study of OX40 agonist ivuxolimab in advanced cancers. Only in-frame clones appear in the TCRdb table, and some are missing; sequencing was by immunoSEQ multiplex PCR. The data show around 80,000 clones, with roughly 88% seen just once and roughly 0.7% held by the top ten. The specimen comprised CD4+ or CD8+ T cells sorted from blood, sampled in a trial of the OX40 agonist ivuxolimab. These receptors all come from an adult with an advanced solid tumor such as melanoma, head and neck, liver or kidney cancer.

This chain joins TRBV11-3 and TRBJ2-1, with 8 bases identical to TRBD2. Germline assignment: CDR1 SGHNT and CDR2 YENEEA. The CDR3 runs 15 residues. V was clipped by 3 bases and J by 6 bases; unmatched bases: 7. This CDR3 reads CASSFRPTSVNEQFF. The CDR3 coding sequence is TGTGCCAGCAGCTTCCGTCCGACTAGCGTCAATGAGCAGTTCTTC.

The chain couples TRBV19 to TRBJ1-2, with 8 bases lining up with TRBD1. Germline V CDR1 and CDR2: LNHDA, SQIVND (reference sequence). The CDR3 covers 16 residues. V lost 3 bases and J lost 7; bases outside the gene matches: 13. The CDR3: CASSISGTATGGGYTF. The CDR3 DNA reads TGTGCCAGTAGTATTTCTGGGACAGCCACAGGGGGTGGCTACACCTTC.

The chain uses TRBV27 and TRBJ2-1, with TRBD2 matching over 10 bases. The CDR3 totals 13 residues. CDR1 MNHEY and CDR2 SMNVEV come from the germline V gene (reference sequence). V shed 9 bases, J shed 4 bases, and the junction held 3 bases outside the gene matches. The CDR3 is CASSSGSYNEQFF. Here the CDR3 DNA reads TGTGCCAGTTCTAGCGGGAGTTACAATGAGCAGTTCTTC.

V gene TRBV7-6 combines with J gene TRBJ1-1, with TRBD1 identical over 7 bases. Germline CDR1 is SGHVS and CDR2 is FNYEAQ. The CDR3 spans 14 residues. J gave up 1 base and V 1 base, and 0 bases lay outside the gene matches. CDR3 amino acids: CASSLGTGNTEAFF. The CDR3, as DNA: TGTGCCAGCAGCTTAGGGACAGGGAACACTGAAGCTTTCTTT.

The chain has TRBV5-1 and TRBJ1-5, with D perhaps matching TRBD1 (5 bases). Trimming cost V 4 bases and J 1 base, with 6 bases left between them. The CDR3 spans 13 residues. Germline V gives CDR1 SGHRS, CDR2 YFSETQ. CDR3 DNA sequence: TGCGCCAGCAGCGCAGGGAGCAATCAGCCCCAGCATTTT. This translates into CASSAGSNQPQHF.

This chain connects TRBV19 to TRBJ1-5; D gene unclear. CDR1 is LNHDA, CDR2 SQIVND, per germline (reference sequence). Between the trimmed V and J ends, which lost 4 bases and 1 base, there was a span of 14 bases. This CDR3 is 16 amino acids long. The CDR3 nucleotides are TGTGCCAGTAGTAAGGGTAGGCAGTTGAGCAATCAGCCCCAGCATTTT. Its protein is CASSKGRQLSNQPQHF.

The chain recombines TRBV27 with TRBJ2-2, with a possible D match to TRBD2 (6 bases). CDR1 is MNHEY and CDR2 is SMNVEV in the germline V gene (reference sequence). This CDR3 spans 16 amino acids. V was cut by 6 bases and J by 0 bases, with 14 bases left in between. The CDR3 loop reads CASSRGLVANTGELFF. CDR3 nucleotide sequence: TGTGCCAGCAGCCGGGGACTGGTCGCGAACACCGGGGAGCTGTTTTTT.

The CDR3 sequence is CASSLGLAGANEQFF. For the CDR3, the DNA is TGTGCCAGCAGTTTGGGACTAGCGGGAGCCAATGAGCAGTTCTTC. V is TRBV6-1 and J is TRBJ2-1, with 14 bases lining up with TRBD2. CDR3 length: 15 amino acids. Germline values: CDR1 MNHNS, CDR2 SASEGT. V lost 5 bases and J lost 6; bases outside the gene matches: 3.

The chain carries TRBV5-1 and TRBJ2-5; possible D gene TRBD1, 5 bases. CDR1 SGHRS and CDR2 YFSETQ come from the germline V gene. The length of the CDR3 is 16 residues. The V and J ends lost 0 bases and 4 bases respectively, with 16 bases between them. CDR3: CASSLGGRVWGETQYF. The CDR3 DNA reads TGCGCCAGCAGCTTGGGAGGCAGGGTATGGGGAGAGACCCAGTACTTC. Variable domain in full (rest from reference TRBV5-1 and TRBJ2-5): KAGVTQTPRYLIKTRGQQVTLSCSPISGHRSVSWYQQTPGQGLQFLFEYFSETQRNKGNFPGRFSGRQFSNSRSEMNVSTLELGDSALYLCASSLGGRVWGETQYFGPGTRLLVL.

The chain combines TRBV7-9 with TRBJ1-4, with D maybe TRBD1 (5 bases). This CDR3 has 18 residues. Germline CDR1 is SEHNR and CDR2 is FQNEAQ (reference sequence). V gave up 1 base and J gave up 0 bases, with 15 bases separating them. CDR3 bases: TGTGCCAGCAGCTTAGACCGAAGGGGCTGGGCAACTAATGAAAAACTGTTTTTT. Translated: CASSLDRRGWATNEKLFF.

The chain combines TRBV5-1 with TRBJ1-3; 8 bases align to TRBD1. V was pared by 0 bases and J by 2 bases, with 4 bases of the junction left unmatched. The CDR3 has 16 residues. The germline V gene has CDR1 SGHRS and CDR2 YFSETQ. For the CDR3, the DNA is TGCGCCAGCAGCTTGGGGACAGGGCGGACTGGAAACACCATATATTTT. It yields the protein CASSLGTGRTGNTIYF.

The chain joins TRBV7-6 to TRBJ2-1; 7 positions agree with TRBD2. V dropped 5 bases and J dropped 9; count of bases not matched to a gene: 13. The CDR3 has 15 residues. Germline V lookup: CDR1 SGHVS, CDR2 FNYEAQ. In nucleotides, the CDR3 is TGTGCCAGCAGCCCCCTCCGCGGGGAGGGAGCTGAGCAGTTCTTC. Translation: CASSPLRGEGAEQFF.

The genes are TRBV9 and TRBJ1-1, with D unclear. Germline CDR1 is SGDLS and CDR2 is YYNGEE. CDR3 length: 13 amino acids. Trimming removed 1 base from V and 3 bases from J, with 7 bases in between. Written as DNA, the CDR3 is TGTGCCAGCAGCGTATCAATGGACACTGAAGCTTTCTTT. Translation: CASSVSMDTEAFF.

This sequence joins TRBV4-1 and TRBJ2-7, with 9 nucleotides matching TRBD2. CDR1 and CDR2 (germline): MGHRA, YSYEKL. The CDR3 is 17 residues long. Trimming cost V 0 bases and J 5 bases; bases outside gene matches: 11. CDR3 region: CASSQDAGAGGKNEQYF. The CDR3 DNA sequence: TGCGCCAGCAGCCAAGATGCCGGGGCGGGGGGGAAAAACGAGCAGTACTTC.

The gene calls are TRBV18 and TRBJ2-5; D is ambiguous. CDR1 is KGHSH and CDR2 is LQKENI in the germline V gene. Between the trimmed V and J ends, which lost 2 bases and 5 bases, there was a span of 3 bases. The CDR3 covers 11 residues. CDR3 coding DNA: TGTGCCAGCTCACCAAGGGAGACCCAGTACTTC. Its translation: CASSPRETQYF.

The count of this clone is one. The V call is TRBV29-1, the J call TRBJ2-1, with 12 bases lining up with TRBD2. This CDR3 region has 15 residues. Losses at the gene ends were 7 bases for V and 7 bases for J; bases not matched to a gene: 11. CDR1 and CDR2 (germline): SQVTM, ANQGSEA. The CDR3 loop reads CSAGRLAGAVNEQFF. The CDR3 DNA follows: TGCAGCGCTGGGCGACTAGCGGGAGCTGTGAATGAGCAGTTCTTC.

The V gene is TRBV9, the J gene TRBJ2-1, with TRBD2 matching 13 bases. J gave up 11 bases and V 4 bases, and 6 bases lay outside the gene matches. Germline lookup yields CDR1 SGDLS and CDR2 YYNGEE. This CDR3 is built from 14 residues. The CDR3 loop reads CASSSGLAGFKQFF. Written as DNA, the CDR3 is TGTGCCAGCAGCTCGGGACTAGCGGGGTTCAAGCAGTTCTTC.

V is TRBV12-1 and J is TRBJ2-1; TRBD2 is the table's D call, not checked against the DNA. TRBV12-1 is classified as a pseudogene. The CDR3 length is 15 residues. The CDR3 sequence: CASSFVGTSRDEQFF. CDR3 DNA sequence: TGTGCCAGCAGCTTTGTCGGGACTAGCCGGGATGAGCAGTTCTTC.

This clone has just a few counts. This chain connects TRBV29-1 to TRBJ1-1, with 8 bases that match TRBD1. Germline V CDR1 and CDR2: SQVTM, ANQGSEA. The trim removed 2 bases at V and 0 bases at J, leaving 2 bases unmatched. CDR3 length: 14 amino acids. CDR3 region: CSVEYRGVNTEAFF. CDR3 nucleotide sequence: TGCAGCGTTGAATACAGGGGGGTGAACACTGAAGCTTTCTTT. Full variable domain (missing parts from reference TRBV29-1 and TRBJ1-1): SAVISQKPSRDICQRGTSLTIQCQVDSQVTMMFWYRQQPGQSLTLIATANQGSEATYESGFVIDKFPISRPNLTFSTLTVSNMSPEDSSIYLCSVEYRGVNTEAFFGQGTRLTVV.